This TCR beta chain was observed in a study of blood T cell repertoires in COVID-19. Study overall: T cells, B-cell-depleted T cells, or PBMCs supplied cDNA or gDNA.

This clone was counted between two and nine times. As originally analysed: Reference gene primers were amplified, and this amplification served to estimate nucleated cell counts. Data came from immunoSEQ multiplex PCR; TCRdb stores just in-frame clones and leaves some out. Clone size and V and J calls were adopted from that table, with D and trimming inferred from the DNA. Seen here are more than 150,000 clones, roughly four fifths observed once, and the top ten hold approximately 10%. The CDR3 runs to 14 residues. Germline V lookup: CDR1 MNHEY, CDR2 SVGAGI. Trimming removed 5 bases from V and 3 bases from J, with 14 bases in between.

Sequencing was done on a sample of PBMCs or T cells enriched from blood (not recorded which). V usage is TRBV6-5 and J usage is TRBJ2-7; weak D call: TRBD1 (6 bases). This clonotype was obtained from a man in his forties who had recovered from COVID-19. CDR3 sequence reads: CASSRRQDHYEQYV. CDR3 nucleotide sequence: TGTGCCAGCAGTCGAAGACAGGATCACTACGAGCAGTACGTC.